Reported below is one T cell receptor beta chain. This sample stems from a study of blood T cell repertoires in COVID-19. About the research overall: Samples representing acute and convalescent COVID-19 were sourced from the United States, Italy and Spain.

Using immunoSEQ multiplex PCR, the repertoire was profiled, and TCRdb retains in-frame clones only, with some absent. Among 40,000 to 50,000 clones listed, about 89% were seen once. The germline CDR1 and CDR2 sequences are GTSNPN and SVGIG (reference sequence). Losses at the gene ends were 5 bases for V and 4 bases for J; bases not matched to a gene: 5. The CDR3 is made up of 13 amino acids. Those enrolled in Seattle joined during active infection and were followed longitudinally afterward. The chain combines TRBV30 with TRBJ1-5; TRBD1 matches at 7 bases. The sequence came from a woman older than 75 with COVID-19, enrolled during active disease. Source material: peripheral blood. The CDR3 is CAWGSGGNQPQHF. The CDR3 region has the DNA TGTGCCTGGGGGTCAGGGGGGAATCAGCCCCAGCATTTT.